This TCR beta chain originates from a study of T cells in Graves' hyperthyroidism and ophthalmopathy. Template material for amplifying TCR beta CDR3 regions consisted of RNA transcripts. RT-PCR in the first round (using the HTBI primer set) targeted the TCR CDR3. TCRdb called the multiplex PCR reads again in MiXCR, with one record for every CDR3 protein. The sample carries 150,000 to 200,000 distinct CDR3 sequences, approximately 15% recorded once. V was pared by 4 bases and J by 0 bases, with 7 bases of the junction left unmatched. CDR3 length equals 18 residues. Germline V CDR1 and CDR2: SGDLS, YYNGEE. This clonotype has a count of ten or more.

This receptor was taken from a woman aged 45-60 years with Graves' hyperthyroidism. The rearrangement links TRBV9 to TRBJ2-5, with 15 bases matching TRBD2. The sample taken for sequencing was blood. CDR3 sequence (DNA): TGTGCCAGCAGCATCGGGACTAGCGGGGGGTTGTACCAAGAGACCCAGTACTTC. Translation gives CASSIGTSGGLYQETQYF. The full variable domain, its missing parts supplied by reference TRBV9 and TRBJ2-5, is DSGVTQTPKHLITATGQRVTLRCSPRSGDLSVYWYQQSLDQGLQFLIQYYNGEERAKGNILERFSAQQFPDLHSELNLSSLELGDSALYFCASSIGTSGGLYQETQYFGPGTRLLVL.